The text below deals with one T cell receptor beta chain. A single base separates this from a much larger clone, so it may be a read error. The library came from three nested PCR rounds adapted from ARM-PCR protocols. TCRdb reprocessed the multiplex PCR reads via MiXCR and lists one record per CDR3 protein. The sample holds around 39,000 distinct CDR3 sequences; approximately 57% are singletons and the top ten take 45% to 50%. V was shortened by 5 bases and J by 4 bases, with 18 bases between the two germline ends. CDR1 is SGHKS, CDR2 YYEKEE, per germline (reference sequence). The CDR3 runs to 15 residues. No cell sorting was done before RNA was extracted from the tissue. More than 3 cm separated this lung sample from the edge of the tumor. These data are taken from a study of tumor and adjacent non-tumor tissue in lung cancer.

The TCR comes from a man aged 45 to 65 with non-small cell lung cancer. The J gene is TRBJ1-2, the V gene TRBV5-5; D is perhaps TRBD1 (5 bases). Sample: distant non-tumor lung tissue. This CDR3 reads CASSSSRGSGYGYTF. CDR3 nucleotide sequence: TGTGCCAGCAGTAGTTCACGGGGCTCGGGCTATGGCTACACCTTC.